This T cell receptor beta chain is from a study of T cells in Graves' hyperthyroidism and ophthalmopathy. The CDR3 regions of TCR beta were amplified from RNA transcripts. RT-PCR in the first round (using the HTBI primer set) targeted the TCR CDR3. MiXCR was run by TCRdb on the multiplex PCR reads, yielding one entry per CDR3 protein. The table has around 760,000 distinct CDR3 sequences, roughly a third seen once; the top ten hold roughly 30%. Graves' hyperthyroidism was deemed stable absent ophthalmopathy progression within 18 months. General observations from the study: Ophthalmopathy was separated from stable hyperthyroidism by a 13 V-J model.

Comments on this clonotype: Its target is not known.

Input material: blood. The sequence derives from a woman in her thirties or forties with Graves' hyperthyroidism.

The CDR3 nucleotides read TGTGCCATCAGGAACGGGACAGTCACCGGGGCCAACGTCCTGACTTTC. As protein: CAIRNGTVTGANVLTF. The rearrangement links TRBV10-3 to TRBJ2-6; 7 bases are shared with TRBD1. CDR3 size: 16 residues. The V gene's germline CDR1 is ENHRY and CDR2 SYGVKD. V trimming: 6 bases; J trimming: 4 bases; junction bases outside the gene matches: 9.